A selection of T cell receptor beta chains follows, all from one sample in a study of identical twins. TCRdb called the 5' RACE reads again in MiXCR, with one record for every CDR3 protein. The sample consists of about 570,000 distinct CDR3 sequences, 9.5% to 10% of them appearing once. These data also featured in a second study, about yellow fever vaccine responses in identical twins.

Sequencing was performed on PBMCs. These receptors all stem from a woman under 30 in good health. The CDR3 runs from the conserved cysteine through the conserved F or W. D genes are given only for firm matches. Clone size is shown for a subset of rows, as once, few, many or a class of expanded clone.

size	D	length	V	J	DNA	CDR3
few	TRBD2	17	TRBV11-2	TRBJ2-1	TGTGCCAGCAGCTTCCAAAAGCGGGATAGCTCCTACAATGAGCAGTTCTTC	CASSFQKRDSSYNEQFF
-	TRBD1	13	TRBV20-1	TRBJ2-2	TGCAGTGCTAGGGTCAGGGGGACCGGGGAGCTGTTTTTT	CSARVRGTGELFF
few	-	13	TRBV4-1	TRBJ2-3	TGCGCCAGCAGCCAAGAGTGGAGTTTTACGCAGTATTTT	CASSQEWSFTQYF
many	-	15	TRBV28	TRBJ2-7	TGTGCCACCGATCGCGGGGGCTTCCCCTCCTACGAGCAGTACTTC	CATDRGGFPSYEQYF
-	-	17	TRBV11-2	TRBJ2-2	TGTGCCAGCAGCTTAGTCGGGACAGCGGGAAACACCGGGGAGCTGTTTTTT	CASSLVGTAGNTGELFF
-	-	13	TRBV29-1	TRBJ2-7	TGCAGCGCCACCAGGCAAAACTCCTACGAGCAGTACTTC	CSATRQNSYEQYF
few	-	15	TRBV6-2/TRBV6-3	TRBJ2-1	TGTGCCAGCAGCCCCGGGAAAGGGTATACGAATGAGCAGTTCTTC	CASSPGKGYTNEQFF
few	-	15	TRBV11-2	TRBJ2-2	TGTGCCAGCAGCTTAGTCAGGGCTTACACCGGGGAGCTGTTTTTT	CASSLVRAYTGELFF
-	-	15	TRBV6-2/TRBV6-3	TRBJ2-7	TGTGCCAGCAGTTACGACCGGGACAACTCCTACGAGCAGTACTTC	CASSYDRDNSYEQYF
many	TRBD2	16	TRBV4-2	TRBJ2-3	TGTGCCAGCAGCCAGATTAGCGGGAGGGACACAGATACGCAGTATTTT	CASSQISGRDTDTQYF
many	TRBD1	15	TRBV28	TRBJ1-2	TGTGCCAGCAGCCAGGCGGACAGGGGATATAATGGCTACACCTTC	CASSQADRGYNGYTF
few	-	11	TRBV27	TRBJ2-1	TGTGCCAGCAGGAGTAGTACTAGGTGGTTCTTC	CASRSSTRWFF
few	TRBD1	16	TRBV28	TRBJ2-7	TGTGCCAGCAGATTACATTGGGACAGGGGATCCTACGAGCAGTACTTC	CASRLHWDRGSYEQYF
-	TRBD1	14	TRBV4-3	TRBJ2-7	TGCGCCAGCAGCTCCGGGACAGGGACGGTTGAGCAGTACTTC	CASSSGTGTVEQYF
few	TRBD1	14	TRBV7-3	TRBJ1-5	TGTGCCAGCAGCTCACACAGGGGGCTGCAGCCCCAGCATTTT	CASSSHRGLQPQHF
many	TRBD1	14	TRBV27	TRBJ2-7	TGTGCCAGCAGTGCCCGACAGGGGATAGACGAGCAGTACTTC	CASSARQGIDEQYF
many	TRBD1	14	TRBV6-5	TRBJ1-2	TGTGCCAGCAGTTCCGGGACAGGGGACTATGGCTACACCTTC	CASSSGTGDYGYTF
-	-	15	TRBV30	TRBJ2-2	TGTGCCTGGAGTGTCGGTGGTGGGGTCATCGGGGAGCTGTTTTTT	CAWSVGGGVIGELFF
-	TRBD1	16	TRBV5-5	TRBJ2-5	TGTGCCAGCAGGGACAGGGGTATTGCTAGCCGGGAGACCCAGTACTTC	CASRDRGIASRETQYF
few	-	14	TRBV5-1	TRBJ1-1	TGCGCCAGCAGCTTCGGCGACAGAGCCACTGAAGCTTTCTTT	CASSFGDRATEAFF
few	TRBD2	18	TRBV9	TRBJ2-7	TGTGCCAGCAGCGTAAGTGCGTCTAGCGGGGGATTATCCTACGAGCAGTACTTC	CASSVSASSGGLSYEQYF
-	TRBD1	14	TRBV5-1	TRBJ2-1	TGCGCCAGCACCTCGTCAGGGGGCTGGAATGAGCAGTTCTTC	CASTSSGGWNEQFF
-	TRBD1	16	TRBV6-2/TRBV6-3	TRBJ2-4	TGTGCCAGCAGTTACTGGACAGGGTATCTTGGAAACATTCAGTACTTC	CASSYWTGYLGNIQYF
many	-	13	TRBV5-1	TRBJ2-1	TGCGCCAGCAGCCGGGACACCAACAATGAGCAGTTCTTC	CASSRDTNNEQFF
few	-	16	TRBV2	TRBJ1-5	TGTGCCAGCAGTGAAGCGATGACAGCGGGCAATCAGCCCCAGCATTTT	CASSEAMTAGNQPQHF
few	-	15	TRBV12-3/TRBV12-4	TRBJ2-2	TGTGCCAGCAGTTTAGAGAATCCGAACACCGGGGAGCTGTTTTTT	CASSLENPNTGELFF
few	TRBD2	15	TRBV20-1	TRBJ2-1	TGCAGTGCTAGTCTAGCGGGGCGTTCCTACAATGAGCAGTTCTTC	CSASLAGRSYNEQFF
-	TRBD2	16	TRBV20-1	TRBJ2-3	TGCAGTGCTAGCGTAGGGGGCGGGGGGGCCACAGATACGCAGTATTTT	CSASVGGGGATDTQYF
few	TRBD2	14	TRBV4-3	TRBJ2-5	TGCGCCAGCAGTCTAGCGGGAATGGGGGAGACCCAGTACTTC	CASSLAGMGETQYF